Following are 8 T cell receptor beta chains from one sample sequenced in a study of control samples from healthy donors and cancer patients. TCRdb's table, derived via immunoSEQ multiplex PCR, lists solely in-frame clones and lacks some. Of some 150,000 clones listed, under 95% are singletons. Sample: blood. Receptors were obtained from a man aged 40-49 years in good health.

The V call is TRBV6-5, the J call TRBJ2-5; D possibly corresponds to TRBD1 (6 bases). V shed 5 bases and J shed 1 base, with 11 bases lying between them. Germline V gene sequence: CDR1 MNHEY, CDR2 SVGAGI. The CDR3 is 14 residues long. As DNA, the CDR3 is TGTGCCAGCAGTAACCGGGACACCCAAGAGACCCAGTACTTC. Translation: CASSNRDTQETQYF.

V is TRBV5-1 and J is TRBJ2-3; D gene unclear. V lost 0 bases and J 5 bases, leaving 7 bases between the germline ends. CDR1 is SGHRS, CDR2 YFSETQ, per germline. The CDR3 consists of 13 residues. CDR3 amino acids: CASSLALGDTQYF. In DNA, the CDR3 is TGCGCCAGCAGCTTGGCCTTAGGAGATACGCAGTATTTT.

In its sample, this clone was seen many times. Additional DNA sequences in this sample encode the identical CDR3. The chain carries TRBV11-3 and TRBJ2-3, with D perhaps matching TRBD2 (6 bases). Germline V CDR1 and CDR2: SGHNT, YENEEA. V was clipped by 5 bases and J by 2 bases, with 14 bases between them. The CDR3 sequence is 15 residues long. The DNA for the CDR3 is TGTGCCAGCAGCCCCGGGGGAGGACCCACAGATACGCAGTATTTT. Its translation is CASSPGGGPTDTQYF.

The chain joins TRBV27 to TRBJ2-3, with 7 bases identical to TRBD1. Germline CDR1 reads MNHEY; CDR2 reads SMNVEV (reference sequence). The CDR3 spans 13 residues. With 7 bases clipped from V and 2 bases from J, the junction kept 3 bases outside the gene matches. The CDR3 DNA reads TGTGCCAGCAAGGGGACAGCCACAGATACGCAGTATTTT. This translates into CASKGTATDTQYF.

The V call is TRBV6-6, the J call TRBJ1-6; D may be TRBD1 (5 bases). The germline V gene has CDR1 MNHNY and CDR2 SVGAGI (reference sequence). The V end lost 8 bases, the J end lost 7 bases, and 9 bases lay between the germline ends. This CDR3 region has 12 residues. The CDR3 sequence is CASGQGNSPLHF. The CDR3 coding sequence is TGTGCCAGCGGTCAGGGCAATTCACCCCTCCACTTT.

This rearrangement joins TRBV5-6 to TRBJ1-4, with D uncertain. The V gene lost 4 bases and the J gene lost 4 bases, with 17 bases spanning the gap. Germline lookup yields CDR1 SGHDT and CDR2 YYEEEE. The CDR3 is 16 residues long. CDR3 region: CASSVLGGINNEKLFF. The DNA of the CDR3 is TGTGCCAGCAGCGTGCTAGGCGGGATCAATAATGAAAAACTGTTTTTT. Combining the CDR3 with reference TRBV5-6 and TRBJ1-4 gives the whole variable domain DAGVTQSPTHLIKTRGQQVTLRCSPKSGHDTVSWYQQALGQGPQFIFQYYEEEERQRGNFPDRFSGHQFPNYSSELNVNALLLGDSALYLCASSVLGGINNEKLFFGSGTQLSVL.

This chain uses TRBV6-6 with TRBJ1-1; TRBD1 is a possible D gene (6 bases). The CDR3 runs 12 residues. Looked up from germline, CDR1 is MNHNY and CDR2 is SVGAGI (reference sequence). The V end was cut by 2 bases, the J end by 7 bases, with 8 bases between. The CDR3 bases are TGTGCCAGCAGTTACGGGGGCGGTGAAGCTTTCTTT. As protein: CASSYGGGEAFF.

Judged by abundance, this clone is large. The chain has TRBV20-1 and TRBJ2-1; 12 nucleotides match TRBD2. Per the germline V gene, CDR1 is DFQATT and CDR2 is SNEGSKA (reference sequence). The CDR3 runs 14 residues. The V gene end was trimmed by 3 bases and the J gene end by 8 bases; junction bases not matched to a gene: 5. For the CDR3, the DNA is TGCAGTGCTAGTCTTCTAGCGGGGGGGGATGAGCAGTTCTTC. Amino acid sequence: CSASLLAGGDEQFF.